A single sample is the source of the 14 T cell receptor beta chains below, sequenced in a study of T cell responses to AZD1222 COVID-19 vaccine. The table came from immunoSEQ multiplex PCR; TCRdb's copy has only in-frame clones and leaves some out. Counted here are some 130,000 clones, around 86% occurring once; the ten biggest clones make up about 6%. Sequencing was performed on peripheral blood, taken on day 0 of AZD1222 vaccination. The source is an adult in good health.

The rearrangement links TRBV11-2 to TRBJ2-7; 9 bases are a match to TRBD1. The germline V gene encodes CDR1 SGHAT and CDR2 FQNNGV. CDR3 size: 14 residues. With V trimmed by 5 bases and J by 3 bases, 5 bases remained unmatched. CDR3 amino acids: CASSGGQGFYEQYF. CDR3 in DNA: TGTGCCAGCAGCGGGGGACAGGGCTTCTACGAGCAGTACTTC.

The chain has TRBV7-2 and TRBJ2-7, with D maybe TRBD1 (6 bases). This CDR3 has 14 residues. V was pared by 0 bases and J by 4 bases, with 10 bases between. CDR1 is SGHTA, CDR2 FQGNSA, per germline. The CDR3 DNA reads as TGTGCCAGCAGCTTAGCGACAGGAACTTACGAGCAGTACTTC. Translation gives CASSLATGTYEQYF.

The J gene is TRBJ1-1, the V gene TRBV5-1; D unclear. CDR1 and CDR2 from the germline V gene are SGHRS and YFSETQ. There are 13 residues in the CDR3. With 3 bases removed from V and 1 base from J, the gap between germline ends came to 7 bases. The CDR3 coding sequence is TGCGCCAGCAGCTATACAAGGAACACTGAAGCTTTCTTT. It encodes CASSYTRNTEAFF.

This chain joins TRBV7-2 and TRBJ2-1; TRBD1 aligns across 9 bases. The germline CDR1 and CDR2 sequences are SGHTA and FQGNSA. J was trimmed by 9 bases and V by 7 bases; bases with no gene match: 7. There are 13 residues in the CDR3. CDR3 residues: CASIPQGAGEQFF. The CDR3 nucleotides read TGTGCCAGCATCCCACAGGGGGCAGGTGAGCAGTTCTTC.

The chain combines TRBV5-1 with TRBJ1-5; D unresolved. Germline assignment: CDR1 SGHRS and CDR2 YFSETQ. Trimming took off 2 bases at V and 7 bases at J, with 13 bases between the two ends. The CDR3 loop spans 14 amino acids. The CDR3 bases are TGCGCCAGCAGCTTCGACGGTGTAGAGCAGCCCCAGCATTTT. This sequence encodes CASSFDGVEQPQHF.

The V gene is TRBV5-4, the J gene TRBJ1-4; no reliable D call. The ends were cut back, 0 bases at V and 7 bases at J, with 7 bases in the middle. The CDR3 contains 13 residues. Germline V CDR1 and CDR2: SGHNT, YYREEE (reference sequence). CDR3 amino acids: CASSLAWTEKLFF. The DNA for the CDR3 is TGTGCCAGCAGCTTGGCATGGACTGAAAAACTGTTTTTT.

The V and J genes are TRBV7-9 and TRBJ2-7, with 11 bases identical to TRBD1. V dropped 5 bases and J dropped 0; count of bases not matched to a gene: 3. This CDR3 has 15 amino acids. The V gene's germline CDR1 is SEHNR and CDR2 FQNEAQ (reference sequence). In DNA form, the CDR3 reads TGTGCCAGCAGCAGGGGACAGGGGGTCTCCTACGAGCAGTACTTC. It yields the protein CASSRGQGVSYEQYF. Combining the CDR3 with reference TRBV7-9 and TRBJ2-7 gives the whole variable domain DTGVSQNPRHKITKRGQNVTFRCDPISEHNRLYWYRQTLGQGPEFLTYFQNEAQLEKSRLLSDRFSAERPKGSFSTLEIQRTEQGDSAMYLCASSRGQGVSYEQYFGPGTRLTVT.

The chain combines TRBV6-6 with TRBJ1-5; unclear D gene. The CDR3 runs 14 residues. Germline assignment: CDR1 MNHNY and CDR2 SVGAGI (reference sequence). V was pared by 0 bases and J by 7 bases, with 10 bases between. The CDR3 protein is CASSYSSTGQPQHF. CDR3 nucleotides: TGTGCCAGCAGTTACTCGTCTACCGGCCAGCCCCAGCATTTT.

In this sample, this clone turned up once. The rearrangement uses TRBV4-2 and TRBJ2-1, with a possible D match to TRBD2 (6 bases). The CDR3 totals 14 residues. Germline V gene data show CDR1 as LGHNA and CDR2 as YNFKEQ. Trimming took off 2 bases at V and 7 bases at J, with 12 bases between the two ends. The CDR3 region is CASSQPGTLNEQFF. In DNA form, the CDR3 reads TGTGCCAGCAGCCAACCCGGGACTCTGAATGAGCAGTTCTTC.

This clone was seen only once. The genes are TRBV6-1 and TRBJ1-2; D uncertain. The V and J ends lost 5 bases and 4 bases respectively, with 8 bases between them. The length of the CDR3 is 12 residues. Germline CDR1 and CDR2: MNHNS and SASEGT. The CDR3 DNA follows: TGTGCCAGCAGTCAAACCTCCTATGGCTACACCTTC. It is translated as CASSQTSYGYTF.

This clone has more than one count but fewer than ten. The V call is TRBV19, the J call TRBJ1-3, with 9 bases that match TRBD1. With 10 bases clipped from V and 6 bases from J, the junction kept 10 bases outside the gene matches. This CDR3 is built from 14 residues. Germline lookup yields CDR1 LNHDA and CDR2 SQIVND (reference sequence). The CDR3 reads CATAGTGFENTIYF. The CDR3 region has the DNA TGTGCCACAGCCGGGACAGGGTTCGAAAACACCATATATTTT.

This chain connects TRBV2 to TRBJ2-2, with D possibly TRBD1 on 6 matching bases. This CDR3 contains 13 residues. V shed 9 bases and J shed 2 bases, with 10 bases lying between them. The germline gives CDR1 SNHLY, CDR2 FYNNEI. DNA of the CDR3: TGTGCCAGTCACAGGGAAAACACCGGGGAGCTGTTTTTT. As protein: CASHRENTGELFF.

The chain uses TRBV29-1 and TRBJ2-2; 8 bases line up with TRBD1. The germline V gene encodes CDR1 SQVTM and CDR2 ANQGSEA. CDR3 length equals 13 residues. Unmatched junction bases numbered 3, after V lost 4 bases and J lost 5 bases. CDR3 sequence: CSVGTGGTGELFF. In DNA, the CDR3 is TGCAGCGTTGGAACAGGGGGGACCGGGGAGCTGTTTTTT.

The chain uses TRBV5-5 and TRBJ2-7, with 8 bases matching TRBD2. CDR1 and CDR2 from the germline V gene are SGHKS and YYEKEE (reference sequence). Losses at the gene ends were 4 bases for V and 1 base for J; bases not matched to a gene: 10. This CDR3 spans 16 amino acids. Here the CDR3 reads CASSTLSGGLSYEQYF. DNA of the CDR3: TGTGCCAGCAGCACACTAAGCGGGGGACTTTCCTACGAGCAGTACTTC.